The source of this TCR beta chain is a study of CXCR3-negative and CXCR3-positive naive CD8 T cells. General observations from the study: More hydrophobic TRB CDR3s occurred in CXCR3-positive than in CXCR3-negative naive cells. Memory cells showed distinct TRBV-TRBJ patterns, while the two naive subsets matched. Each naive subset displayed comparably high diversity, whereas memory CD8+ cells displayed much lower diversity.

Cells that were CD45RO-CCR7+CD27+CD95- constituted naive CD8+ T cells. The CDR3 is made up of 11 amino acids. The germline V gene encodes CDR1 SQVTM and CDR2 ANQGSEA. Each TRB cDNA library was prepared by 5' RACE (with UMI labels). TCRdb reprocessed the 5' RACE reads and reports one entry per CDR3 protein, with no DNA. Its table records about 94,000 distinct CDR3 sequences. Regarding this clonotype: The target antigen is unknown.

The TCR sequence derives from a human donor in good health. Some clones in this sample may be carry-over from other donors' samples. The sequencing sample was made of naive CXCR3+ CD8+ T cells from blood. Subset given: CD45RO-CCR7+CD27+CD95- naive CD8+ T cells expressing CXCR3 (TNR3+). The chain has TRBV29-1 and TRBJ1-1. The CDR3 spells CSVEVDTEAFF.